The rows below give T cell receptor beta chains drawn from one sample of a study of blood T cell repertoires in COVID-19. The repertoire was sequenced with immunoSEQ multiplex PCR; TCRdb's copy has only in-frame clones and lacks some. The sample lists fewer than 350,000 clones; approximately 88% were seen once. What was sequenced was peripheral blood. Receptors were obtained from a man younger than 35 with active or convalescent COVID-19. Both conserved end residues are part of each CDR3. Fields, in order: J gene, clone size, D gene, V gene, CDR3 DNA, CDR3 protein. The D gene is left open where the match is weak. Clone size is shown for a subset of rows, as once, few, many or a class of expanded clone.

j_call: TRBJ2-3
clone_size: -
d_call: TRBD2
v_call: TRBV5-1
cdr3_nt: TGCGCCAGCAGCTTCCGGCTAGCGGGGGACACAGATACGCAGTATTTT
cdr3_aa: CASSFRLAGDTDTQYF

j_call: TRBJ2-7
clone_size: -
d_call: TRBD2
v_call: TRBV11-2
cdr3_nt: TGTGCCAGCAGCGAAGGACTAGCGAACGCCTACGAGCAGTACTTC
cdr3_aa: CASSEGLANAYEQYF

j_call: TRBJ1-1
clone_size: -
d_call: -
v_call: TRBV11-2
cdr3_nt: TGTGCCAGCAATGAGGAAATGAACACTGAAGCTTTCTTT
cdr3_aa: CASNEEMNTEAFF

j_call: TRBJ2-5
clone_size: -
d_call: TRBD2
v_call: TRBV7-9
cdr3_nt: TGTGCCAGCAGCTTAGGGACTAGCGGGGGTGAAGAGACCCAGTACTTC
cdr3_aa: CASSLGTSGGEETQYF

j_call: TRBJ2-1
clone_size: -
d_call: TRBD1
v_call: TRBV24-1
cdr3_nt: TGTGCCACCATTGGGACAGACTACAATGAGCAGTTCTTC
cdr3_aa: CATIGTDYNEQFF

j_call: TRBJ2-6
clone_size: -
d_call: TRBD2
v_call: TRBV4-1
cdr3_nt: TGCGCCAGCAGCCAAAAAGGGCTAGCGGGGGTCTCTGGGGCCAACGTCCTGACTTTC
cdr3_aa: CASSQKGLAGVSGANVLTF

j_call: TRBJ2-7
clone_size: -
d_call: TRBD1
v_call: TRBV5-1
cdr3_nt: TGCGCCAGCAGCAAGTCCGGGACAGGGGGCGAGCAGTACTTC
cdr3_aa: CASSKSGTGGEQYF

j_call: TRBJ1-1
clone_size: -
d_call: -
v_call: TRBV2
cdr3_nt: TGTGCCAGCAGTGAAGAAGGGGCAGGGAACACTGAAGCTTTCTTT
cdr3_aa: CASSEEGAGNTEAFF

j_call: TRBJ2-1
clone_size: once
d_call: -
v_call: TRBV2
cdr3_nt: TGTGCCAGCTCACCTTCAGGGGACTATAATGAGCAGTTCTTC
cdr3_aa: CASSPSGDYNEQFF

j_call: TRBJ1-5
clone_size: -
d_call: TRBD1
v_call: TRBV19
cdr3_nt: TGTGCCAGTAGGGCGACAGGGAACAATCAGCCCCAGCATTTT
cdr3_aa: CASRATGNNQPQHF

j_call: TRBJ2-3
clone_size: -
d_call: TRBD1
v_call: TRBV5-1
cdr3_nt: TGCGCCAGCAGCCTAGGACAGGCCCCAGATACGCAGTATTTT
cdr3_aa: CASSLGQAPDTQYF

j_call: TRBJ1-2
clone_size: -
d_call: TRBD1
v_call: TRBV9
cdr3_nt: TGTGCCAGCAGCGTAGGGGAGGAGACAGGGGCTCTTGGCTACACCTTC
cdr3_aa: CASSVGEETGALGYTF

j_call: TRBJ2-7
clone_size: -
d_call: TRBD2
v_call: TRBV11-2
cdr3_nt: TGTGCCAGCAGCTCTTCCGGGACTAGCTTCTACGAGCAGTACTTC
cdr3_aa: CASSSSGTSFYEQYF

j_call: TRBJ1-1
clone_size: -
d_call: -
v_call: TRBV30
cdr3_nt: TGTGCCTGGAGCCCTACGGTGGGCAGCAACACTGAAGCTTTCTTT
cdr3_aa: CAWSPTVGSNTEAFF

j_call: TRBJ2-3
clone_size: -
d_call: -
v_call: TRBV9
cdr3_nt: TGTGCCAGCAGCGGAGGAGGGTTTAGCACAGATACGCAGTATTTT
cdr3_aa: CASSGGGFSTDTQYF

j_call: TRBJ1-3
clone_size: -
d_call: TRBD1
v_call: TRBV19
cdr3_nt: TGTGCCAGTAGTATAGAGGACAGGGCTGGAAACACCATATATTTT
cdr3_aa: CASSIEDRAGNTIYF

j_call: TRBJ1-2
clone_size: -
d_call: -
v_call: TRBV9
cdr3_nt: TGTGCCCGCAGCCTCACCGGGGGGGGGAACTATGGCTACACCTTC
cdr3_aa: CARSLTGGGNYGYTF

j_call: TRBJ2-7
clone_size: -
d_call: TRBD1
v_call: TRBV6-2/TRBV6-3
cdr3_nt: TGTGCCAGCAGTTACTCAGGACAGGGATACGAGCAGTACTTC
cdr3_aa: CASSYSGQGYEQYF

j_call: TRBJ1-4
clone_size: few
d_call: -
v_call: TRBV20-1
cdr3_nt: TGCAGTGCAAGGGGCTTGCAAAAACTGTTTTTT
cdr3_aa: CSARGLQKLFF

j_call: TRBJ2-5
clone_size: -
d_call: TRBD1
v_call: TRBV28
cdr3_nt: TGTGCCAGCAGTCCCTTGGGACAGGGAATTCGAGAGACCCAGTACTTC
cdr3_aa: CASSPLGQGIRETQYF

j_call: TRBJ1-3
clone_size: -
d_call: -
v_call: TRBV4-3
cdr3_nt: TGCGCCAGCAGCCCACTCCTGGTTGTTTCGACTAAGGTAGGAAACACCATATATTTT
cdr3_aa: CASSPLLVVSTKVGNTIYF

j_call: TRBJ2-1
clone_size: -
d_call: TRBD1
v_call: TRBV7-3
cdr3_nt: TGTGCCAGCAGTCAGATGCCGGGACAGGGATGGAATGAGCAGTTCTTC
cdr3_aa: CASSQMPGQGWNEQFF

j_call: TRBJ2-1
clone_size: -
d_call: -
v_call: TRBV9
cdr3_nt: TGTGCTTCCGGAGCCGAAGGCAATGAGCAGTTCTTC
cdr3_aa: CASGAEGNEQFF

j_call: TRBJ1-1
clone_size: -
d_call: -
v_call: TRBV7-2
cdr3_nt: TGTGCCAGCAGCTTAGGGGGAGGGGGTAGACGGGCTTTCTTT
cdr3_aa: CASSLGGGGRRAFF

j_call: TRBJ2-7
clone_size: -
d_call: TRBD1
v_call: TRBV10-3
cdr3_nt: TGTGCCATCGGGACAGGGGGGGACTACGAGCAGTACTTC
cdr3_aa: CAIGTGGDYEQYF

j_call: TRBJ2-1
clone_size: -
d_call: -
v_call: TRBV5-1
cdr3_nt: TGCGCCAGCAGCTGGGGGGGCCCCTACAATGAGCAGTTCTTC
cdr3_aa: CASSWGGPYNEQFF

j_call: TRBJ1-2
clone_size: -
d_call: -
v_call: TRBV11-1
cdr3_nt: TGTGCCAGCACACGCAGGGATAACTATGGCTACACCTTC
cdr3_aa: CASTRRDNYGYTF

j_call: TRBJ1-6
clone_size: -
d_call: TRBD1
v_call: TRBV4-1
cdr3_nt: TGCGCCAGCAGCCAAGGACAGGGGGCGGGTTCACCCCTCCACTTT
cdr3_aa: CASSQGQGAGSPLHF

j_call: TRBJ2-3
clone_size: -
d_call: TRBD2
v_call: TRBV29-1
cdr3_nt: TGCAGCGTTGAAGGGGGACTACAGATCACAGATACGCAGTATTTT
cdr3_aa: CSVEGGLQITDTQYF

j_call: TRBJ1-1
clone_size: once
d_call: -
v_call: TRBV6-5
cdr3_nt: TGTGCCAGCAGTTACTCACATAAGAACACTGAAGCTTTCTTT
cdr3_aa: CASSYSHKNTEAFF